This record covers a single T cell receptor (beta chain). Its matching antigen is unknown. The CDR3 contains 14 residues. V lost 4 bases to trimming and J lost 2 bases, with 11 bases between them. The germline gives CDR1 SGHRS, CDR2 YFSETQ. This sample is drawn from a study of glioma-infiltrating T cells. Study-level findings and limits: Above-expected tissue-blood divergence occurred in all gliomas, most in low-grade ones. Tissue and blood shared very few CDR3 sequences.

The iRepertoire nested amplicon-rescue multiplex PCR amplified TCR alpha and beta CDR3s from RNA. Tissue mRNA or PBMC total RNA, about 90-400 ng, went into one-step reverse transcription and amplification. One entry per CDR3 protein results from TCRdb running MiXCR on the multiplex PCR reads. The repertoire consists of around 190,000 distinct CDR3 sequences, with about 31% occurring once and the leading ten covering roughly 21%. Specimen: glioma tissue, nonneoplastic brain tissue, or PBMCs (not recorded which). The chain has TRBV5-1 and TRBJ2-3, with D tentatively TRBD1 (6 bases). The TCR originated in a human donor with low-grade glioma or glioblastoma, undergoing nonglioma brain surgery, or in good health (not recorded which). CDR3 coding DNA: TGCGCCAGCAGCCCGGACAGACTCACAGATACGCAGTATTTT. Translating it yields CASSPDRLTDTQYF.